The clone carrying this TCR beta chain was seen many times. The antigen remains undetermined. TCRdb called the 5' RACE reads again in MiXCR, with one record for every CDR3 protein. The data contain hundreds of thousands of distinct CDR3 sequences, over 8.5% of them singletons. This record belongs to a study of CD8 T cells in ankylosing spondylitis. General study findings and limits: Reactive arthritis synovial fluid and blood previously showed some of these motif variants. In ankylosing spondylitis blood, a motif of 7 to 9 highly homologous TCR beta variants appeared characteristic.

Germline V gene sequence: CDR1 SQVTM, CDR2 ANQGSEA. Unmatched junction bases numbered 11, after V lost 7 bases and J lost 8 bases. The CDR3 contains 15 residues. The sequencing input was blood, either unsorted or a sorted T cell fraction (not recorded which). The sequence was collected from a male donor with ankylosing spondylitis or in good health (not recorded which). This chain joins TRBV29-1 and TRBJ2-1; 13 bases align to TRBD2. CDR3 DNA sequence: TGCAGCGCTATCCTTACTAGCGGGAGGGCCCATGAGCAGTTCTTC. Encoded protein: CSAILTSGRAHEQFF.